This is a list of T cell receptor beta chains from one sample in a study of early T cells in non-severe SARS-CoV-2 infection. MiXCR, run by TCRdb on the 5' RACE reads, gives a single entry per CDR3 protein. The table records tens of thousands of distinct CDR3 sequences, approximately 4.1% of them present only once. Sequencing used whole blood. Every receptor here comes from an adult who was a healthcare worker with PCR-confirmed SARS-CoV-2 infection or an uninfected control (not recorded which). Both conserved end residues are part of each CDR3. The order of the fields is clone size, J gene, D gene, V gene, CDR3 DNA, CDR3 protein. A D gene is named only where the DNA matches it firmly. Where a row states a size, it is once, few, many or the class of an expanded clone; other rows omit it.

many | TRBJ1-2 | TRBD1 | TRBV28 | TGTGCCAGCAGCACCCCCGAGCGGACAGGGGTACTTCCTAACTATGGCTACACCTTC | CASSTPERTGVLPNYGYTF
many | TRBJ1-5 | . | TRBV9 | TGTGCCAGCAGCGTGGAGGCTGGTAGGGATCAGCCCCAGCATTTT | CASSVEAGRDQPQHF
many | TRBJ1-4 | . | TRBV5-5 | TGTGCCAGCAGCTTGCAGACAGCAACTAATGAAAAACTGTTTTTT | CASSLQTATNEKLFF
. | TRBJ2-4 | . | TRBV6-2/TRBV6-3 | TGTGCCAGCAGTTCCCAATGGGGGACGGGGGCGATAGCCAAAAACATTCAGTACTTC | CASSSQWGTGAIAKNIQYF
. | TRBJ2-3 | . | TRBV5-4 | TGTGCCAGCAACGGTATAAGCGCAGATACGCAGTATTTT | CASNGISADTQYF
medium-sized | TRBJ2-3 | TRBD2 | TRBV10-3 | TGTGCCATCAGTACTAGCGAGAAGAGAGGTGGCACAGATACGCAGTATTTT | CAISTSEKRGGTDTQYF
many | TRBJ2-5 | . | TRBV7-7 | TGTGCTAGCAGCTTAGACGGGTTCCAGACCCAGTACTTC | CASSLDGFQTQYF
few | TRBJ1-2 | . | TRBV6-1 | TGTGCCAGCAGTCTCTCCAACTATGGCTACACCTTC | CASSLSNYGYTF
few | TRBJ2-5 | TRBD2 | TRBV20-1 | TGCAGTGCTAGCGGGAGGCACCAAGAGACCCAGTACTTC | CSASGRHQETQYF
many | TRBJ2-3 | . | TRBV29-1 | TGCAGCGTTACAGGGACAGATACGCAGTATTTT | CSVTGTDTQYF